This T cell receptor (beta chain) was identified in a study of blood T cell repertoires in COVID-19. V was pared by 5 bases and J by 8 bases, with 15 bases between. The CDR3 consists of 13 residues. Only in-frame clones appear in the TCRdb table, and some are missing; sequencing was by immunoSEQ multiplex PCR. This sample has about 190,000 clones; 84% occur once, and the top ten carry about 3.3%. This sequence joins TRBV12-3 or TRBV12-4 and TRBJ1-1, with a weak D call TRBD1 (6 bases). Sequences were obtained from PBMCs or T cells enriched from blood (not recorded which). This TCR was recovered from a woman between 25 and 40 years old who had been exposed to COVID-19. The CDR3 reads CASSEGLDSEAFF. The CDR3 DNA sequence: TGTGCCAGCAGTGAAGGGCTGGACAGCGAAGCTTTCTTT.